The T cell receptor beta chain described here comes from a study of monozygotic twins with inflammatory bowel disease. Study-wide results and limits: Similarity of repertoires did not differ between concordant and discordant twins, possibly from limited power.

Every single donor had an approximately 2.5 ml blood sample drawn. Without any T cell sorting, total RNA was isolated from whole blood. TCRdb re-called the 5' RACE reads, yielding one record per CDR3 amino acid sequence without DNA. The specimen's table records about 41,000 distinct CDR3 sequences. With respect to this clonotype: The antigen is undetermined.

Germline V gene sequence: CDR1 MNHNS, CDR2 SASEGT. The CDR3 sequence is 15 residues long. Material for sequencing was blood. The TCR comes from a human donor with ulcerative colitis or Crohn's disease, or a healthy co-twin of an affected twin (not recorded which). V and J are TRBV6-1 and TRBJ1-1; TCRdb gives TRBD1 as the D gene, but with no DNA this cannot be confirmed. CDR3 sequence reads: CASVRTAFGNTEAFF.